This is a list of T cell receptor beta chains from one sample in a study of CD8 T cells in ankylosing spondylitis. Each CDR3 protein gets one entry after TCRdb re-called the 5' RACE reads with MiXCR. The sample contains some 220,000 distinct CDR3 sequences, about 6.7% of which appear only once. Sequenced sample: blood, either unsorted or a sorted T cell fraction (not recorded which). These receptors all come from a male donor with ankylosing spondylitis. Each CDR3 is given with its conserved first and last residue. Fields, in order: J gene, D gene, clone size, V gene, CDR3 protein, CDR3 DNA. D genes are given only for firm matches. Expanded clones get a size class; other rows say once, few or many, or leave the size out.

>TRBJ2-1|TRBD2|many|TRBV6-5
CASSYSSGGAYNEQFF
TGTGCCAGCAGTTACTCGAGCGGGGGGGCCTACAATGAGCAGTTCTTC
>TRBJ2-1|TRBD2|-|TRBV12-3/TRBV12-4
CASKGTSRAEQFF
TGTGCCAGCAAAGGGACTAGCAGGGCTGAGCAGTTCTTC
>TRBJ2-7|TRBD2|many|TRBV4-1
CASSSGSHTYEQYF
TGCGCCAGCAGTAGCGGGAGCCATACCTACGAGCAGTACTTC
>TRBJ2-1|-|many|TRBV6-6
CASSYSADPEQFF
TGTGCCAGCAGTTACTCGGCCGACCCGGAACAGTTCTTC
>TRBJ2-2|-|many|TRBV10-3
CAISEGQHTGELFF
TGTGCCATCAGTGAAGGGCAGCACACCGGGGAGCTGTTTTTT
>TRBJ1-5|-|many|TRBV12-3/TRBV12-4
CASSFSGNGQPQHF
TGTGCCAGCAGTTTTTCAGGAAACGGCCAGCCCCAGCATTTT
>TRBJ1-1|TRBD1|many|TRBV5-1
CASQGGTEAFF
TGCGCCAGTCAGGGGGGCACTGAAGCTTTCTTT
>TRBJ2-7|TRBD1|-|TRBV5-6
CASSSTGGKRYEQYF
TGTGCCAGCAGCTCGACAGGGGGCAAAAGGTACGAGCAGTACTTC
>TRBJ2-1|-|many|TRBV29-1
CSVQYNEQFF
TGCAGCGTTCAGTACAATGAGCAGTTCTTC
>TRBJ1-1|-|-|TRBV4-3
CASSQARGGRGTEAFF
TGCGCCAGCAGCCAAGCTCGGGGAGGGAGGGGCACTGAAGCTTTCTTT
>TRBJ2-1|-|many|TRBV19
CASSPLSRGAYNEQFF
TGTGCCTCAAGCCCTCTGTCCCGGGGGGCTTACAATGAGCAGTTCTTC
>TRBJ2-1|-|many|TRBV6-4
CASVNEQFF
TGTGCCAGCGTCAATGAGCAGTTCTTC
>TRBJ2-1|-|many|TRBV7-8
CASSSFRGEQFF
TGTGCCAGCAGCTCGTTCCGCGGGGAGCAGTTCTTC
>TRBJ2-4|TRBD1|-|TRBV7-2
CASSLEPRDSKNIQYF
TGTGCCAGCAGCTTAGAACCTCGGGACAGTAAAAACATTCAGTACTTC
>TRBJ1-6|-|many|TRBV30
CAWSPSGLNQAGNSPLHF
TGTGCCTGGAGTCCCTCCGGATTAAACCAGGCTGGAAATTCACCCCTCCACTTT
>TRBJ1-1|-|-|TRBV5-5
CASSLGMPQTMNTEAFF
TGTGCCAGCAGCTTGGGGATGCCGCAAACCATGAACACTGAAGCTTTCTTT
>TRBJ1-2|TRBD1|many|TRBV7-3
CASSPTPTTGMHYGYTF
TGTGCCAGCAGCCCAACTCCAACGACAGGGATGCACTATGGCTACACCTTC
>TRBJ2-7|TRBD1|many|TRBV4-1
CASSQVDRAKSEQYF
TGCGCCAGCAGCCAAGTGGACAGGGCCAAGTCCGAGCAGTACTTC
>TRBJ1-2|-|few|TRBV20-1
CSASGWTDGYTF
TGCAGTGCTAGTGGGTGGACAGACGGCTACACCTTC
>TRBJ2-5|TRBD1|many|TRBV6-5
CASSLAGTGKFVEETQYF
TGTGCCAGCAGTTTGGCCGGGACAGGGAAATTCGTGGAAGAGACCCAGTACTTC
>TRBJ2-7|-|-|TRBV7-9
CASSTTSLLQGPYEQYF
TGTGCCAGCAGCACTACTTCGCTCCTCCAAGGACCTTACGAGCAGTACTTC
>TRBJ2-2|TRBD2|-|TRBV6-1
CASSEAWTSGGLNTGELFF
TGTGCCAGCAGTGAAGCGTGGACTAGCGGGGGCTTGAACACCGGGGAGCTGTTTTTT
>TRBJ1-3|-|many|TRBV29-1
CSVEEGVSGNTIYF
TGCAGCGTTGAAGAGGGGGTATCTGGAAACACCATATATTTT
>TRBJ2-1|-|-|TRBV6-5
CASSSGRPTYNEQFF
TGTGCCAGCAGTTCTGGGCGACCCACCTACAATGAGCAGTTCTTC
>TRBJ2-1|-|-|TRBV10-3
CAITPGSNEQFF
TGTGCCATCACCCCGGGAAGCAATGAGCAGTTCTTC
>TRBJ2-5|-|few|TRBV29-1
CSVEGWEGMETQYF
TGCAGCGTTGAAGGGTGGGAAGGGATGGAGACCCAGTACTTC
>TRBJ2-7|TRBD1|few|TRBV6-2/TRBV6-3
CASSYSTGSYDEQYF
TGTGCCAGCAGTTACTCGACAGGGTCCTACGATGAGCAGTACTTC
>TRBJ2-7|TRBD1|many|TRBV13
CASSLRDRGYEQYF
TGTGCCAGCAGCTTACGGGACAGGGGTTACGAGCAGTACTTC
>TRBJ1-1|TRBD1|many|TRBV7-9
CASSRTGGPEAFF
TGTGCCAGCAGCCGAACAGGGGGCCCTGAAGCTTTCTTT
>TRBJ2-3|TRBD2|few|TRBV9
CASSVGGGSTDTQYF
TGTGCCAGCAGCGTAGGGGGGGGGAGCACAGATACGCAGTATTTT
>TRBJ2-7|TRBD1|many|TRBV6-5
CASSSLLMPGQSSYEQYF
TGTGCCAGCAGTTCCCTCCTTATGCCGGGACAGAGCTCCTACGAGCAGTACTTC
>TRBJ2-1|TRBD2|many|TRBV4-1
CASSQGSIWGGNNEQFF
TGCGCCAGCAGCCAAGGGTCTATTTGGGGGGGAAACAATGAGCAGTTCTTC
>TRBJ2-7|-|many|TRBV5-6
CASSYGGSNYEQYF
TGTGCCAGCAGCTACGGTGGGTCGAACTACGAGCAGTACTTC
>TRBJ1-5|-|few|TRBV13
CASAAGPHQPQHF
TGTGCCAGCGCGGCGGGGCCCCATCAGCCCCAGCATTTT
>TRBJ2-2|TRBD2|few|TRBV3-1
CACTPGTSGVRGGELFF
TGTGCCTGCACCCCCGGGACTAGCGGGGTCCGTGGCGGGGAGCTGTTTTTT
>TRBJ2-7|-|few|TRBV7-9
CASSRVNEQYF
TGTGCCAGCAGCCGAGTGAACGAGCAGTACTTC
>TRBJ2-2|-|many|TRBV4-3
CASSGGLNTGELFF
TGCGCCAGCAGCGGGGGGCTGAACACCGGGGAGCTGTTTTTT
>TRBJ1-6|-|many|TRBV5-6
CASSLWQLYNSPLHF
TGTGCCAGCAGCTTGTGGCAGCTTTATAATTCACCCCTCCACTTT
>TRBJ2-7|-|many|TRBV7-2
CASSLGRLYEQYF
TGTGCCAGCAGCTTAGGTAGGCTCTACGAGCAGTACTTC
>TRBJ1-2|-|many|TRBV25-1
CASSDEAGNYYGYTF
TGTGCCAGCAGTGACGAAGCGGGGAATTACTATGGCTACACCTTC
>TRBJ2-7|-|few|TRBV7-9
CASSLGKSPGEQYF
TGTGCCAGCAGCTTAGGAAAGTCCCCAGGGGAGCAGTACTTC
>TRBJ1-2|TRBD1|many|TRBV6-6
CASSLGQGYTF
TGTGCCAGCAGCCTCGGACAGGGTTACACCTTC